Below, 22 T cell receptor beta chains from the same sample are listed, as sequenced in a study of cytomegalovirus exposure and HLA in healthy donors. Profiling relied on immunoSEQ multiplex PCR, and the TCRdb table lists in-frame clones only, not all of them. The sample holds hundreds of thousands of clones; around 86% are singletons and the top ten take roughly 2%. Sample: PBMCs. Receptors originate from a woman between 18 and 29 years old in good health and CMV-seropositive.

The gene calls are TRBV7-2 and TRBJ2-3; TRBD1 matches 9 bases. The CDR3 is 14 residues long. The J segment lost 6 bases and the V segment lost 1 base, leaving 2 bases of the junction unmatched. From germline, CDR1 is SGHTA and CDR2 FQGNSA. This CDR3 reads CASSLDRGLDTQYF. The DNA of the CDR3 is TGTGCCAGCAGCTTAGACAGGGGGCTCGATACGCAGTATTTT.

J is TRBJ2-7 and V is TRBV6-5; 11 bases match TRBD1. The CDR3 is 15 amino acids. The germline gives CDR1 MNHEY, CDR2 SVGAGI. V lost 5 bases to trimming and J lost 3 bases; unmatched junction nucleotides: 6. The CDR3 sequence: CASSPAGTGGYEQYF. The CDR3, as DNA: TGTGCCAGCAGTCCTGCCGGGACAGGGGGCTACGAGCAGTACTTC.

V usage is TRBV5-1 and J usage is TRBJ2-7, with 9 nucleotides matching TRBD2. Germline CDR1 and CDR2: SGHRS and YFSETQ. The CDR3 has 15 amino acids. J gave up 9 bases and V 4 bases, and 14 bases lay outside the gene matches. The CDR3 DNA reads as TGCGCCAGCAGCCCAAGTAGTAGGCGGGAGGGCGGGCAGTACTTC. Amino acids: CASSPSSRREGGQYF. Drawing the rest from reference TRBV5-1 and TRBJ2-7, the complete variable domain is KAGVTQTPRYLIKTRGQQVTLSCSPISGHRSVSWYQQTPGQGLQFLFEYFSETQRNKGNFPGRFSGRQFSNSRSEMNVSTLELGDSALYLCASSPSSRREGGQYFGPGTRLTVT.

This clone came up once. The CDR3 DNA is TGTGCCAGCAGTTACGGGAGGGACCGCAATCAGCCCCAGCATTTT. Translated, it gives CASSYGRDRNQPQHF. The chain couples TRBV6-7 to TRBJ1-5; D may be TRBD1 (5 bases). TRBV6-7 is an open reading frame, and its role is uncertain. Trimming pared 2 bases from V and 2 bases from J, leaving 10 bases between. The CDR3 covers 15 residues.

This clone was counted a few times. In nucleotides, the CDR3 is TGTGCCAGCAGCGTAGGGAGTACCTGGCGGACTGAAGCTTTCTTT. It codes for CASSVGSTWRTEAFF. The genes are TRBV9 and TRBJ1-1; D is unresolved. Germline CDR1 SGDLS, CDR2 YYNGEE. V was shortened by 0 bases and J by 5 bases, with 14 bases between the two germline ends. The CDR3 runs to 15 residues.

The chain joins TRBV6-5 to TRBJ1-2; the D gene is possibly TRBD1 (6 bases). Trimming left V 6 bases short and J 8 bases short, with 19 bases between. The germline CDR1 and CDR2 sequences are MNHEY and SVGAGI. The CDR3 is made up of 14 amino acids. The CDR3: CASRRARDIGGYTF. Here the CDR3 DNA reads TGTGCCAGCAGGAGAGCCCGGGACATCGGGGGCTACACCTTC.

J is TRBJ1-5 and V is TRBV5-1, with 11 positions matching TRBD1. CDR1 and CDR2 (germline): SGHRS, YFSETQ. V lost 0 bases and J lost 5; bases outside the gene matches: 1. The CDR3 totals 15 residues. DNA of the CDR3: TGCGCCAGCAGCTTGGGGACAGGGGGCTATCAGCCCCAGCATTTT. The encoded protein is CASSLGTGGYQPQHF.

The chain is built from TRBV6-1 and TRBJ2-6; D is unclear. CDR1 and CDR2 from the germline V gene are MNHNS and SASEGT. This CDR3 region has 15 residues. The V and J ends lost 5 bases and 0 bases respectively, with 8 bases between them. Written as DNA, the CDR3 is TGTGCCAGCAGTTCCAAATTCTCTGGGGCCAACGTCCTGACTTTC. This gives the protein CASSSKFSGANVLTF.

V is TRBV27 and J is TRBJ2-3, with D perhaps TRBD2 (6 bases). Germline V CDR1 and CDR2: MNHEY, SMNVEV (reference sequence). V was clipped by 6 bases and J by 4 bases, with 32 bases between them. The CDR3 is made up of 20 amino acids. The CDR3 is CASRPRDRRGLLLVADTQYF. CDR3 nucleotide sequence: TGTGCCAGCAGACCCCGGGACCGACGGGGGTTACTTTTGGTCGCAGATACGCAGTATTTT.

The rearrangement links TRBV27 to TRBJ1-2; tentative D call: TRBD1 (5 bases). Germline assignment: CDR1 MNHEY and CDR2 SMNVEV (reference sequence). V was clipped by 0 bases and J by 5 bases, with 13 bases between them. The CDR3 extends over 15 amino acids. The CDR3: CASSLSSRERYGYTF. CDR3 bases: TGTGCCAGCAGTTTATCGAGCAGGGAAAGGTATGGCTACACCTTC.

V usage is TRBV5-4 and J usage is TRBJ2-5, with 10 bases aligning to TRBD1. Germline V gene data show CDR1 as SGHNT and CDR2 as YYREEE (reference sequence). V was pared by 5 bases and J by 4 bases, with 8 bases of the junction left unmatched. The CDR3 runs to 15 residues. CDR3 nucleotide sequence: TGTGCCAGCAGATTCCGGGGGACAGGGGCAGAGACCCAGTACTTC. Its protein is CASRFRGTGAETQYF.

V and J are TRBV4-2 and TRBJ2-4; 11 bases match TRBD2. Germline CDR1 and CDR2: LGHNA and YNFKEQ. The ends lost 2 bases at V and 3 bases at J; junction bases unmatched: 6. The CDR3 sequence is 17 residues long. The CDR3 DNA sequence: TGTGCCAGCAGCCAAAACCCCGGGACTAGCGGCAAAAACATTCAGTACTTC. Translating gives CASSQNPGTSGKNIQYF.

The chain employs TRBV5-1 and TRBJ2-7; D might be TRBD1 (5 bases). This CDR3 region has 18 residues. V was pared by 3 bases and J by 4 bases, with 26 bases between. Germline CDR1 and CDR2: SGHRS and YFSETQ. DNA for the CDR3: TGCGCCAGCAGCTCCGGTAGCCCAGGGCGTTCTCTACGATACGAGCAGTACTTC. This encodes CASSSGSPGRSLRYEQYF.

The chain uses TRBV5-1 and TRBJ1-1; TRBD1 matches 11 bases. With 4 bases clipped from V and 4 bases from J, the junction kept 6 bases outside the gene matches. CDR1 is SGHRS and CDR2 is YFSETQ in the germline V gene. The CDR3 covers 15 residues. Here the CDR3 reads CASSLRTGGTTEAFF. CDR3 sequence (DNA): TGCGCCAGCAGCCTCCGGACAGGGGGCACCACTGAAGCTTTCTTT.

V and J are TRBV6-5 and TRBJ2-3, with TRBD2 matching 7 bases. CDR1 is MNHEY, CDR2 SVGAGI, per germline. The CDR3 extends over 15 amino acids. The V and J ends lost 5 bases and 1 base, in that order; junction bases with no gene match: 6. The CDR3 DNA follows: TGTGCCAGCAGTCGTGGCGGGAGAGGCACAGATACGCAGTATTTT. Protein product: CASSRGGRGTDTQYF.

The chain recombines TRBV10-2 with TRBJ2-1, with D tentatively TRBD2 (5 bases). Trimming stripped 5 bases from V and 3 bases from J, with 14 bases between. The CDR3 is 15 amino acids. CDR1 and CDR2 from the germline V gene are WSHSY and SAAADI. The CDR3, as DNA: TGCGCCAGCAGTTCAATCGCGGAGGTCTACAATGAGCAGTTCTTC. Protein: CASSSIAEVYNEQFF.

The count of this clone is one. The chain is built from TRBV2 and TRBJ1-1; D is possibly TRBD1 (5 bases). V was trimmed by 11 bases and J by 3 bases, leaving 10 bases between them. Germline V gene lookup returns CDR1 SNHLY and CDR2 FYNNEI. The CDR3 contains 11 residues. The CDR3 DNA is TGTGCCCAAAAAGGGGACACTGAAGCTTTCTTT. Protein product: CAQKGDTEAFF.

V usage is TRBV28 and J usage is TRBJ2-6, with D possibly TRBD1 on 6 matching bases. Germline loops: CDR1 MDHEN, CDR2 SYDVKM. V was cut by 5 bases and J by 2 bases, with 16 bases left in between. The CDR3 length is 17 residues. CDR3 protein: CASSPQGHSTGANVLTF. CDR3 bases: TGTGCCAGCAGTCCGCAGGGACATTCAACTGGGGCCAACGTCCTGACTTTC.

This clone has a handful of counts. CDR3 sequence: CASSEAENYGYTF. CDR3 sequence (DNA): TGTGCCAGCAGTGAGGCAGAAAACTATGGCTACACCTTC. The chain couples TRBV2 to TRBJ1-2; D unresolved. The germline gives CDR1 SNHLY, CDR2 FYNNEI. There are 13 residues in the CDR3. Between the trimmed V and J ends, which lost 3 bases and 2 bases, there was a span of 7 bases.

This clone was observed once. This sequence joins TRBV28 and TRBJ2-7; a weak D match, TRBD2 (6 bases). CDR1 MDHEN and CDR2 SYDVKM come from the germline V gene. The CDR3 runs 14 residues. V dropped 6 bases and J dropped 2 bases, with 14 bases sitting between them. The CDR3 region is CASRPTSPTYEQYF. The CDR3 DNA follows: TGTGCCAGCAGACCAACTAGCCCTACCTACGAGCAGTACTTC.

This chain connects TRBV28 to TRBJ2-1; D possibly corresponds to TRBD2 (6 bases). Germline CDR1 is MDHEN and CDR2 is SYDVKM. The CDR3 is made up of 16 amino acids. V lost 5 bases and J 7 bases, leaving 21 bases between the germline ends. The CDR3 loop is CASSPSRRAGGNEQFF. CDR3 nucleotide sequence: TGTGCCAGCAGTCCCTCTAGGAGGGCCGGAGGGAATGAGCAGTTCTTC.

This chain uses TRBV5-1 with TRBJ2-1; 10 bases match TRBD2. Germline lookup yields CDR1 SGHRS and CDR2 YFSETQ. With V trimmed by 0 bases and J by 6 bases, 9 bases remained unmatched. The CDR3 length is 17 residues. CDR3 amino acids: CASSLAPLAGASNEQFF. The CDR3 DNA reads TGCGCCAGCAGCTTGGCCCCTCTAGCGGGAGCTAGCAATGAGCAGTTCTTC.